This is a list of T cell receptor beta chains from one sample in a study of blood T cell repertoires in COVID-19. Measured with immunoSEQ multiplex PCR; TCRdb has only the in-frame clones, and not every one. The sample carries 250,000 or so clones, 87% recorded once. The sample consisted of PBMCs or T cells enriched from blood (not recorded which). Receptor source: a young woman with acute COVID-19. CDR3s include the opening cysteine and the closing phenylalanine or tryptophan. A D gene is named only where the DNA matches it firmly. Clone size, where shown, is once, few, many, or a class for clones that have expanded.

D gene | clone size | J gene | V gene | CDR3 DNA | CDR3 protein
TRBD2 | NA | TRBJ2-3 | TRBV7-9 | TGTGCCAGCAGTCCACCTCCCGGGACTAAAAGGGATACGCAGTATTTT | CASSPPPGTKRDTQYF
TRBD1 | NA | TRBJ2-7 | TRBV28 | TGTGCCAGCAGTTTAGGGGACAGGGGATCAGGGCAGTACTTC | CASSLGDRGSGQYF
NA | NA | TRBJ1-1 | TRBV13 | TGTGCCAGCAGCCCTCAGTTACGGGGGTACATGAACACTGAAGCTTTCTTT | CASSPQLRGYMNTEAFF
TRBD1 | NA | TRBJ1-2 | TRBV5-1 | TGCGCCAGCAGCTCCTCCGGGACAGAGAACTATGGCTACACCTTC | CASSSSGTENYGYTF
TRBD1 | NA | TRBJ1-1 | TRBV5-1 | TGCGCCAGCAGCTTATCGACAGGGGAGAACACTGAAGCTTTCTTT | CASSLSTGENTEAFF
TRBD1 | once | TRBJ1-1 | TRBV6-4 | TGTGCCAGCAGTGCAGCCAGGACAGGGCAAGCTTTCTTT | CASSAARTGQAFF
NA | NA | TRBJ1-5 | TRBV7-9 | TGTGCCAGCAGCTTAAGACAGGAAAATCAGCCCCAGCATTTT | CASSLRQENQPQHF
NA | NA | TRBJ1-1 | TRBV2 | TGTGCCAGCGACGGGGATAGTCATACTGAAGCTTTCTTT | CASDGDSHTEAFF
NA | NA | TRBJ2-5 | TRBV18 | TGTGCCAGCTCACCGGGACTGCTAAACCAAGAGACCCAGTACTTC | CASSPGLLNQETQYF
NA | few | TRBJ1-1 | TRBV7-8 | TGTGCCAGCAGCTTAGAGGAGGCGGACACTGAAGCTTTCTTT | CASSLEEADTEAFF
TRBD1 | NA | TRBJ1-6 | TRBV14 | TGTGCCAGCAGCCAAGAAGGAGGTTTATGGACAGGGGCATTACCCCTCCACTTT | CASSQEGGLWTGALPLHF
NA | few | TRBJ1-1 | TRBV20-1 | TGCAGTGCTAGTGGGGCGAACACTGAAGCTTTCTTT | CSASGANTEAFF
NA | NA | TRBJ2-7 | TRBV5-4 | TGTGCCAGCAGGATCGAAACGGACCCTACGGGGGAGCAGTACTTC | CASRIETDPTGEQYF
NA | NA | TRBJ2-7 | TRBV2 | TGTGCCAGCAGTGTCAGTTCGTCGACTACCGGGACAACAGAGCAGTACTTC | CASSVSSSTTGTTEQYF
TRBD2 | NA | TRBJ2-1 | TRBV6-2/TRBV6-3 | TGTGCCAGCACCCCAGCGGGGGCCTACAATGAGCAGTTCTTC | CASTPAGAYNEQFF
NA | NA | TRBJ1-5 | TRBV2 | TGTGCCAGCAGGGGGGGGAGGGTTTGGCAGCCCCAGCATTTT | CASRGGRVWQPQHF
NA | few | TRBJ1-4 | TRBV14 | TGTGCCAGCAGCCAAAGGGGATTTCAAGGGCAGGGTAAGGAAAAACTGTTTTTT | CASSQRGFQGQGKEKLFF